These 23 T cell receptor beta chains came from one sample sequenced in a study of beta chain features in type 1 diabetes. Overall study findings and caveats: Among patients with Type 1 diabetes, TCRB CDR3s were moderately but significantly shorter in every one of the four CD4+ subsets.

Antigens for these TCRs are unknown. cDNA synthesis used the whole RNA isolate, giving expressed TCRB sequences. The table came from immunoSEQ multiplex PCR; TCRdb's copy has only in-frame clones and leaves some out. The sample contains 150,000 to 200,000 clones, more than 60% of which appear only once. Sequencing used naive CD4+ T cells from blood. These receptors were obtained from a man aged 30-40 years with type 1 diabetes.

V gene TRBV30 combines with J gene TRBJ1-1; possible D gene TRBD1, 5 bases. CDR1 and CDR2 (germline): GTSNPN, SVGIG (reference sequence). Trimming cost V 2 bases and J 2 bases, with 9 bases left between them. This CDR3 region has 13 residues. CDR3 nucleotide sequence: TGTGCCTGGAGTACAGGTATCAACACTGAAGCTTTCTTT. As protein: CAWSTGINTEAFF.

This clone appeared a few times. This rearrangement joins TRBV6-5 to TRBJ1-4; no clear D. The V gene lost 5 bases and the J gene lost 5 bases, with 12 bases spanning the gap. CDR3 length: 14 residues. The germline V gene encodes CDR1 MNHEY and CDR2 SVGAGI. The CDR3 sequence is CASSEGRRNEKLFF. The CDR3 DNA sequence: TGTGCCAGCAGTGAAGGCCGCCGAAATGAAAAACTGTTTTTT.

In this sample, this clone turned up once. In DNA, the CDR3 is TGCAGCGTTGTCTGGGGGGCAGATACGCAGTATTTT. Protein sequence: CSVVWGADTQYF. The J gene is TRBJ2-3, the V gene TRBV29-1, with D perhaps TRBD2 (6 bases). The CDR3 is made up of 12 amino acids. Trimming removed 4 bases from V and 4 bases from J, with 9 bases in between. Germline V gene lookup returns CDR1 SQVTM and CDR2 ANQGSEA.

This clone was seen a single time. The chain links TRBV7-2 to TRBJ1-2, with a weak D call TRBD1 (6 bases). The V end lost 10 bases, the J end lost 5 bases, and 14 bases lay between the germline ends. The CDR3 contains 12 residues. Germline-derived CDR1 and CDR2 are SGHTA and FQGNSA. The CDR3 sequence is CATPRQVYGYTF. The CDR3 nucleotides read TGTGCCACCCCACGACAGGTTTATGGCTACACCTTC. The variable domain in full, with the rest retrieved from reference TRBV7-2 and TRBJ1-2, is GAGVSQSPSNKVTEKGKDVELRCDPISGHTALYWYRQSLGQGLEFLIYFQGNSAPDKSGLPSDRFSAERTGGSVSTLTIQRTQQEDSAVYLCATPRQVYGYTFGSGTRLTVV.

This chain links TRBV7-2 with TRBJ2-4; no definite D call. V lost 6 bases, J lost 4 bases, and 10 bases lay in between. CDR3 size: 13 residues. Germline lookup yields CDR1 SGHTA and CDR2 FQGNSA. The CDR3 DNA sequence: TGTGCCAGCAGAGTTGGAGATAAAAACATTCAGTACTTC. Residues: CASRVGDKNIQYF.

The chain employs TRBV29-1 and TRBJ1-1; a weak D match, TRBD1 (5 bases). Germline V gene lookup returns CDR1 SQVTM and CDR2 ANQGSEA. The CDR3 loop spans 11 amino acids. Deletions cut 5 bases from V and 4 bases from J, with 8 bases between. CDR3 sequence reads: CSVPRGTEAFF. The CDR3 DNA is TGCAGCGTTCCAAGGGGCACTGAAGCTTTCTTT.

This clone was counted a few times. V and J are TRBV30 and TRBJ2-1; the match to TRBD2 covers 7 bases. With V trimmed by 5 bases and J by 4 bases, 8 bases remained unmatched. Germline values: CDR1 GTSNPN, CDR2 SVGIG (reference sequence). The CDR3 spans 14 residues. CDR3 in amino acids: CAWATLAPYNEQFF. The CDR3 DNA is TGTGCCTGGGCCACACTAGCGCCGTACAATGAGCAGTTCTTC.

This rearrangement joins TRBV29-1 to TRBJ2-1; D possibly uses TRBD1 or TRBD2 (5 bases each). The germline V and J ends were trimmed by 7 bases and 7 bases, with 23 bases remaining between them. The CDR3 is 15 amino acids. CDR1 and CDR2 (germline): SQVTM, ANQGSEA. CDR3 sequence (DNA): TGCAGCGAAAAACGGGCAGGGAGTTTAGCTAATGAGCAGTTCTTC. Residues: CSEKRAGSLANEQFF.

The chain uses TRBV7-2 and TRBJ2-2; 8 bases line up with TRBD1. Germline CDR1 is SGHTA and CDR2 is FQGNSA. CDR3 length: 14 amino acids. V dropped 6 bases and J dropped 5; count of bases not matched to a gene: 5. Written as DNA, the CDR3 is TGTGCCAGCAGACACGACAGGGGAACCGGGGAGCTGTTTTTT. This translates into CASRHDRGTGELFF. Using reference TRBV7-2 and TRBJ2-2 for the parts outside the CDR3, the full variable domain is GAGVSQSPSNKVTEKGKDVELRCDPISGHTALYWYRQSLGQGLEFLIYFQGNSAPDKSGLPSDRFSAERTGGSVSTLTIQRTQQEDSAVYLCASRHDRGTGELFFGEGSRLTVL.

This clone appeared a few times. The chain joins TRBV11-2 to TRBJ2-5; TRBD2 aligns across 8 bases. CDR3 size: 16 residues. Per the germline V gene, CDR1 is SGHAT and CDR2 is FQNNGV. V shed 5 bases, J shed 1 base, and the junction held 9 bases outside the gene matches. The CDR3 spells CASSPPRGGTQETQYF. The CDR3 DNA follows: TGTGCCAGCAGCCCACCCCGGGGGGGGACCCAAGAGACCCAGTACTTC.

The chain couples TRBV20-1 to TRBJ2-1; no clear D. Germline V gene lookup returns CDR1 DFQATT and CDR2 SNEGSKA (reference sequence). The V end lost 5 bases, the J end lost 6 bases, and 5 bases lay between the germline ends. CDR3 length: 10 residues. The DNA for the CDR3 is TGCAGTGCTCTCGGCAATGAGCAGTTCTTC. Its translation is CSALGNEQFF.

V and J are TRBV30 and TRBJ2-3; TRBD2 matches 11 bases. Germline V gene sequence: CDR1 GTSNPN, CDR2 SVGIG (reference sequence). V trimming: 4 bases; J trimming: 4 bases; junction bases outside the gene matches: 1. CDR3 length: 13 amino acids. The CDR3 here is CAWTSGGSDTQYF. The CDR3 DNA reads TGTGCCTGGACTAGCGGGGGGTCAGATACGCAGTATTTT.

V is TRBV9 and J is TRBJ2-1, with 7 bases that match TRBD1. The CDR3 has 15 residues. Per germline, CDR1 SGDLS and CDR2 YYNGEE. J gave up 5 bases and V 0 bases, and 5 bases lay outside the gene matches. Here the CDR3 DNA reads TGTGCCAGCAGCGTAGGGGACAGCCTACACAATGAGCAGTTCTTC. Translating gives CASSVGDSLHNEQFF.

This clone was seen a few times. The rearrangement uses TRBV7-9 and TRBJ2-5, with no clear D. The CDR3 extends over 15 amino acids. Germline V gives CDR1 SEHNR, CDR2 FQNEAQ (reference sequence). The V gene lost 6 bases and the J gene lost 2 bases, with 16 bases spanning the gap. CDR3 sequence: CASRAGYSEQETQYF. CDR3 DNA sequence: TGTGCCAGCAGGGCCGGGTACAGTGAGCAAGAGACCCAGTACTTC.

In this sample, this clone turned up a few times. The chain employs TRBV29-1 and TRBJ1-2; weak D call: TRBD1 (5 bases). Looked up from germline, CDR1 is SQVTM and CDR2 is ANQGSEA. With 5 bases removed from V and 6 bases from J, the gap between germline ends came to 13 bases. The CDR3 covers 12 residues. CDR3 loop: CSVPSWGNGYTF. CDR3 nucleotides: TGCAGCGTTCCTTCCTGGGGGAATGGCTACACCTTC.

The chain joins TRBV29-1 to TRBJ1-5; D is uncertain. V was shortened by 1 base and J by 4 bases, with 5 bases between the two germline ends. Germline lookup yields CDR1 SQVTM and CDR2 ANQGSEA. The CDR3 totals 12 residues. The CDR3 here is CSVEAENQPQHF. The CDR3 region has the DNA TGCAGCGTTGAAGCTGAAAATCAGCCCCAGCATTTT.

A note on this clone: Within the sample, other DNA sequences also encode this same CDR3. The genes are TRBV29-1 and TRBJ2-6, with D uncertain. Germline loops: CDR1 SQVTM, CDR2 ANQGSEA. CDR3 length: 13 residues. V shed 5 bases and J shed 0 bases, with 5 bases lying between them. The CDR3 DNA follows: TGCAGCGTTCGGAGCTCTGGGGCCAACGTCCTGACTTTC. Protein sequence: CSVRSSGANVLTF.

The rearrangement links TRBV7-2 to TRBJ2-7, with D uncertain. The CDR3 length is 14 residues. Germline V CDR1 and CDR2: SGHTA, FQGNSA. V was cut by 2 bases and J by 2 bases, with 10 bases left in between. CDR3 sequence: CASSLSSATYEQYF. CDR3 sequence (DNA): TGTGCCAGCAGCTTAAGCTCGGCCACCTACGAGCAGTACTTC.

The chain employs TRBV14 and TRBJ2-3; D is uncertain. CDR3 length equals 15 residues. The germline gives CDR1 SGHDN, CDR2 FVKESK. Between the trimmed V and J ends, which lost 2 bases and 2 bases, there was a span of 11 bases. The CDR3, as DNA: TGTGCCAGCAGCCAACTTGCAGACAACACAGATACGCAGTATTTT. It codes for CASSQLADNTDTQYF. The variable domain in full, completed from reference TRBV14 and TRBJ2-3, reads EAGVTQFPSHSVIEKGQTVTLRCDPISGHDNLYWYRRVMGKEIKFLLHFVKESKQDESGMPNNRFLAERTGGTYSTLKVQPAELEDSGVYFCASSQLADNTDTQYFGPGTRLTVL.

The chain has TRBV5-1 and TRBJ2-1; D gene uncertain. The V end lost 1 base, the J end lost 6 bases, and 14 bases lay between the germline ends. Germline V gene lookup returns CDR1 SGHRS and CDR2 YFSETQ. This CDR3 has 15 residues. The CDR3 sequence: CASSLWHEVGNEQFF. CDR3 bases: TGCGCCAGCAGCTTGTGGCACGAGGTAGGCAATGAGCAGTTCTTC.

V gene TRBV9 combines with J gene TRBJ1-1; 9 bases agree with TRBD1. V lost 3 bases to trimming and J lost 4 bases; unmatched junction nucleotides: 10. The length of the CDR3 is 16 residues. Germline values: CDR1 SGDLS, CDR2 YYNGEE. DNA for the CDR3: TGTGCCAGCAGCGCTGGGGGACAGGGCTGGGGCACTGAAGCTTTCTTT. It is translated as CASSAGGQGWGTEAFF.

V is TRBV29-1 and J is TRBJ2-7, with a weak D call TRBD2 (6 bases). V lost 3 bases and J 5 bases, leaving 8 bases between the germline ends. The CDR3 loop spans 11 amino acids. Per germline, CDR1 SQVTM and CDR2 ANQGSEA. This CDR3 reads CSVEEGHEQYF. The CDR3 DNA sequence: TGCAGCGTTGAGGAGGGTCACGAGCAGTACTTC.

This clone was detected only once. The rearrangement uses TRBV4-1 and TRBJ1-6, with D unclear. V was clipped by 0 bases and J by 2 bases, with 8 bases between them. The CDR3 has 16 amino acids. The germline gives CDR1 MGHRA, CDR2 YSYEKL. CDR3 protein: CASSQEVDTYNSPLHF. CDR3 DNA: TGCGCCAGCAGCCAAGAAGTGGATACCTATAATTCACCCCTCCACTTT.